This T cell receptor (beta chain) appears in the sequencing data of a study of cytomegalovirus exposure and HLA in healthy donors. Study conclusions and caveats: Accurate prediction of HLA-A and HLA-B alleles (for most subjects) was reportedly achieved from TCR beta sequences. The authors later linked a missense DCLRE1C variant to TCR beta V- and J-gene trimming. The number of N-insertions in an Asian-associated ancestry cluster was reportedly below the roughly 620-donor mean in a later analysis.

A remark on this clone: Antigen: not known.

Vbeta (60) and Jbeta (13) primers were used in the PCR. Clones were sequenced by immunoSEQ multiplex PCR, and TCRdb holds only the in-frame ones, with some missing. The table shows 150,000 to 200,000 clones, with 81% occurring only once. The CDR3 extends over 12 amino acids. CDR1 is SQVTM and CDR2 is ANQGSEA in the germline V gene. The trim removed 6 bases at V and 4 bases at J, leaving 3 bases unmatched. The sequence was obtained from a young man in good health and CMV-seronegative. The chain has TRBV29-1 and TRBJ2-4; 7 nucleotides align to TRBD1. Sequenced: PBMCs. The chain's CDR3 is CSVGTEKNIQYF. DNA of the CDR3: TGCAGCGTAGGGACAGAAAAAAACATTCAGTACTTC.